These 26 T cell receptor beta chains were all obtained from the same sample, sequenced in a study of T cell responses to AZD1222 COVID-19 vaccine (dated by TCRdb to the early 2020s). Library creation used the immunoSEQ multiplex PCR assay. TCRdb mirrors the immuneACCESS table, restricted to in-frame sequences. Some clones are absent from its copies; in checked studies, under half trace to an unresolved V gene, and the reason for the others is unknown. This sample gives 100,000 or so clones in total; nearly 90% of them show up just once. The ten most abundant clones make up about two fifths of the sample. In the paper's terms, the time point label means: about 28 days (+/-7) after the second vaccine dose. The source material was peripheral blood, sampled 28 days after the second AZD1222 dose. These receptors were collected from an adult who received the AZD1222 COVID-19 vaccine.

The chain employs TRBV3-1 (or the pseudogene TRBV3-2) and TRBJ2-7; D is unclear. The CDR3 runs 13 residues. The germline V gene has CDR1 LGHDT and CDR2 YNNKEL (reference sequence). V lost 1 base, J lost 12 bases, and 16 bases lay in between. The CDR3 region is CASSQGGTPPWYF. CDR3 nucleotides: TGTGCCAGCAGCCAAGGGGGTACCCCGCCCTGGTACTTC.

The V gene is TRBV10-3, the J gene TRBJ2-7; 7 bases align to TRBD1. CDR3 length equals 16 residues. CDR1 ENHRY and CDR2 SYGVKD come from the germline V gene. Trimming cost V 0 bases and J 0 bases; bases outside gene matches: 5. The CDR3 here is CAISESETGSSYEQYF. CDR3 coding DNA: TGTGCCATCAGTGAGTCTGAGACAGGGTCCTCCTACGAGCAGTACTTC.

The chain joins TRBV19 to TRBJ2-1, with D perhaps matching TRBD2 (6 bases). Trimming cost V 5 bases and J 9 bases, with 23 bases left between them. Per germline, CDR1 LNHDA and CDR2 SQIVND (reference sequence). The CDR3 extends over 16 amino acids. The CDR3 DNA reads as TGTGCCAGTAGTTTGACCGGGACTGGTGTTTTTGTTGAGCAGTTCTTC. Translating it yields CASSLTGTGVFVEQFF.

The chain carries TRBV6-4 and TRBJ2-1, with TRBD1 identical over 8 bases. In germline, CDR1 is MRHNA, CDR2 SNTAGT. The CDR3 sequence is 12 residues long. With 6 bases clipped from V and 13 bases from J, the junction kept 8 bases outside the gene matches. CDR3 coding DNA: TGTGCCAGCAGATCCGGGACAGGTCGCCAGTTCTTC. It specifies CASRSGTGRQFF.

The CDR3 DNA is TGCAGCGTACAGCGGACAGTTCTGAACACTGAAGCTTTCTTT. As protein: CSVQRTVLNTEAFF. This rearrangement joins TRBV29-1 to TRBJ1-1; TRBD1 might be the D (6 bases). The germline gives CDR1 SQVTM, CDR2 ANQGSEA. The germline V and J ends were trimmed by 6 bases and 0 bases, with 14 bases remaining between them. This CDR3 spans 14 amino acids. Filled out from reference TRBV29-1 and TRBJ1-1, the complete variable domain reads SAVISQKPSRDICQRGTSLTIQCQVDSQVTMMFWYRQQPGQSLTLIATANQGSEATYESGFVIDKFPISRPNLTFSTLTVSNMSPEDSSIYLCSVQRTVLNTEAFFGQGTRLTVV.

This clone was seen just once. The chain has TRBV7-8 and TRBJ1-2, with TRBD1 matching 10 bases. Looked up from germline, CDR1 is SGHVS and CDR2 is FQNEAQ. This CDR3 spans 16 amino acids. The trim removed 0 bases at V and 4 bases at J, leaving 5 bases unmatched. The CDR3 sequence is CASSLARQGASYGYTF. CDR3 nucleotide sequence: TGTGCCAGCAGCTTAGCAAGACAGGGGGCCAGCTATGGCTACACCTTC.

The genes are TRBV25-1 and TRBJ1-1; 8 nucleotides line up with TRBD1. Unmatched junction bases numbered 8, after V lost 7 bases and J lost 1 base. The germline gives CDR1 MGHDK, CDR2 SYGVNS. This CDR3 is 15 amino acids long. CDR3 bases: TGTGCCAGCAACCTCCGGGACAGGCCGAACACTGAAGCTTTCTTT. Translation gives CASNLRDRPNTEAFF.

This clone was picked up a small number of times. The V call is TRBV5-4, the J call TRBJ2-1; 8 positions match TRBD2. This CDR3 has 14 amino acids. Trimming took 2 bases from V and 7 from J; bases not matched to a gene: 5. From germline, CDR1 is SGHNT and CDR2 YYREEE (reference sequence). CDR3 in amino acids: CASSLGERGNEQFF. The DNA of the CDR3 is TGTGCCAGCAGCTTAGGTGAGCGGGGGAATGAGCAGTTCTTC.

This clone was seen a handful of times. The chain carries TRBV7-8 and TRBJ1-5, with D unresolved. Deletions cut 9 bases from V and 1 base from J, with 10 bases between. Germline-derived CDR1 and CDR2 are SGHVS and FQNEAQ. CDR3 size: 13 residues. CDR3: CASGPRSNQPQHF. The DNA of the CDR3 is TGTGCCAGTGGCCCCAGGAGCAATCAGCCCCAGCATTTT.

This chain uses TRBV20-1 with TRBJ2-7; 9 nucleotides agree with TRBD1. In germline, CDR1 is DFQATT, CDR2 SNEGSKA (reference sequence). The CDR3 is made up of 14 amino acids. Trimming removed 3 bases from V and 3 bases from J; junction bases left unmatched: 6. The CDR3, as DNA: TGCAGTGCTAGTTCCGGGACAGGGAACTACGAGCAGTACTTC. Residues: CSASSGTGNYEQYF.

V is TRBV3-1 (or the pseudogene TRBV3-2) and J is TRBJ2-7; D might be TRBD1 or TRBD2, each matching 6 bases. The CDR3 totals 15 residues. Germline V gene data show CDR1 as LGHDT and CDR2 as YNNKEL (reference sequence). Trimming cost V 5 bases and J 3 bases, with 17 bases left between them. The CDR3 nucleotides are TGTGCCAGCAGCACCCTACAGGGAGGTAACTACGAGCAGTACTTC. As protein: CASSTLQGGNYEQYF.

This rearrangement joins TRBV27 to TRBJ2-1; D might be TRBD1 or TRBD2, each matching 5 bases. Germline loops: CDR1 MNHEY, CDR2 SMNVEV (reference sequence). V gave up 5 bases and J gave up 10 bases, with 18 bases separating them. This CDR3 is built from 14 residues. The CDR3 reads CASSLAGGLLEQFF. Here the CDR3 DNA reads TGTGCCAGCAGTCTAGCTGGGGGATTGTTGGAGCAGTTCTTC.

The genes are TRBV3-1 (or the pseudogene TRBV3-2) and TRBJ1-2; 8 bases map to TRBD1. V shed 8 bases and J 0 bases; nucleotides not matched to a gene: 2. Germline V gives CDR1 LGHDT, CDR2 YNNKEL (reference sequence). The CDR3 totals 13 residues. CDR3: CASRQGPNYGYTF. The DNA of the CDR3 is TGTGCCAGCCGACAGGGGCCTAACTATGGCTACACCTTC.

The rearrangement joins TRBV27 to TRBJ2-7, with 10 bases fitting TRBD2. Germline CDR1 and CDR2: MNHEY and SMNVEV (reference sequence). V dropped 7 bases and J dropped 4; count of bases not matched to a gene: 13. This CDR3 region has 16 residues. This chain's CDR3 is CASKRTTSGLLYEQYF. The CDR3 nucleotides read TGTGCCAGCAAAAGGACGACTAGCGGGTTGTTATACGAGCAGTACTTC.

The CDR3, as DNA: TGTGCCAGCAGTCAATGGGGGAATCAGCCCCAGCATTTT. This codes for CASSQWGNQPQHF. V is TRBV12-3 or TRBV12-4 and J is TRBJ1-5, with TRBD1 as a possible D gene (5 bases). This CDR3 is 13 amino acids long. The V and J ends lost 5 bases and 4 bases respectively, with 9 bases between them.

The V call is TRBV12-2, the J call TRBJ1-1. TRBV12-2 is designated a pseudogene. The CDR3 length is 13 residues. DNA of the CDR3: TGTGCAAGTCGCTTATTTTGGATGGGTGAAGCTTTCTTT. Protein product: CASRLFWMGEAFF.

The chain employs TRBV4-2 and TRBJ2-6; 10 nucleotides agree with TRBD1. Germline trimming cut 4 bases from V and 4 bases from J; bases unmatched to any gene: 10. Germline-derived CDR1 and CDR2 are LGHNA and YNFKEQ. The CDR3 extends over 18 amino acids. The CDR3 DNA reads as TGTGCCAGCAGCCCCTCCGGGACAGGGGCGCCAGGGGCCAACGTCCTGACTTTC. Encoded protein: CASSPSGTGAPGANVLTF.

This chain joins TRBV7-3 and TRBJ2-1, with a weak D call TRBD2 (6 bases). Germline-derived CDR1 and CDR2 are SGHTA and FQGTGA. Trimming took off 5 bases at V and 5 bases at J, with 16 bases between the two ends. The length of the CDR3 is 15 residues. The CDR3 spells CASSLGLATHNEQFF. The DNA of the CDR3 is TGTGCCAGCAGCCTGGGACTGGCAACCCACAATGAGCAGTTCTTC.

The chain joins TRBV6-5 to TRBJ2-2; TRBD2 might be the D (7 bases). CDR3 size: 15 residues. V was clipped by 4 bases and J by 5 bases, with 14 bases between them. Germline lookup yields CDR1 MNHEY and CDR2 SVGAGI. This CDR3 is CASSSAGARTGELFF. DNA of the CDR3: TGTGCCAGCAGTTCCGCGGGGGCGCGTACCGGGGAGCTGTTTTTT.

This chain joins TRBV6-5 and TRBJ2-3, with 13 nucleotides matching TRBD2. Germline CDR1 and CDR2: MNHEY and SVGAGI. The trim removed 4 bases at V and 3 bases at J, leaving 1 base unmatched. CDR3 length: 15 residues. The CDR3 region is CASSWTSGSTDTQYF. The CDR3 region has the DNA TGTGCCAGCAGTTGGACTAGCGGGAGTACAGATACGCAGTATTTT.

The chain couples TRBV11-2 to TRBJ2-1, with TRBD2 matching over 7 bases. Germline V gene lookup returns CDR1 SGHAT and CDR2 FQNNGV. V gave up 5 bases and J gave up 9 bases; unmatched junction bases: 16. The CDR3 contains 16 residues. The CDR3 spells CASSTRTGGPLGEQFF. The CDR3 nucleotides read TGTGCCAGCAGCACAAGAACGGGAGGACCCCTCGGTGAGCAGTTCTTC.

V usage is TRBV11-3 and J usage is TRBJ2-7, with D tentatively TRBD1 or TRBD2 (5 bases each). The CDR3 length is 15 residues. The V end lost 3 bases, the J end lost 3 bases, and 15 bases lay between the germline ends. Germline CDR1 is SGHNT and CDR2 is YENEEA. In nucleotides, the CDR3 is TGTGCCAGCAGCTTGGAAGCCGGGACCCTCTACGAGCAGTACTTC. Translation: CASSLEAGTLYEQYF.

The chain combines TRBV7-9 with TRBJ2-4, with TRBD2 matching 15 bases. Germline CDR1 SEHNR, CDR2 FQNEAQ (reference sequence). CDR3 length: 19 amino acids. V was pared by 4 bases and J by 0 bases, with 7 bases of the junction left unmatched. The CDR3 region has the DNA TGTGCCAGCAGCTCTGGGACTAGCGGGAGGTCCCTAGCCAAAAACATTCAGTACTTC. Residues: CASSSGTSGRSLAKNIQYF.

The chain joins TRBV27 to TRBJ1-5, with TRBD1 matching 8 bases. The CDR3 is 14 amino acids. The J segment lost 4 bases and the V segment lost 3 bases, leaving 2 bases of the junction unmatched. Per the germline V gene, CDR1 is MNHEY and CDR2 is SMNVEV (reference sequence). The CDR3 DNA follows: TGTGCCAGCAGTTTGGACAGGGTAAATCAGCCCCAGCATTTT. It is translated as CASSLDRVNQPQHF.

The V gene is TRBV6-2 or TRBV6-3, the J gene TRBJ2-1, with unresolved D. The CDR3 covers 15 residues. Per the germline V gene, CDR1 is MNHEY and CDR2 is SVGEGT. Trimming removed 1 base from V and 0 bases from J, with 7 bases in between. In DNA, the CDR3 is TGTGCCAGCAGTTACTGGGAAAGCTCCTACAATGAGCAGTTCTTC. Its translation: CASSYWESSYNEQFF.

Written as DNA, the CDR3 is TGTGCCAGCAGCTTGGAGGGGAACACCGGGGAGCTGTTTTTT. Translation gives CASSLEGNTGELFF. This chain connects TRBV5-4 to TRBJ2-2; D remains unclear. In germline, CDR1 is SGHNT, CDR2 YYREEE (reference sequence). V gave up 0 bases and J gave up 1 base, with 4 bases separating them. There are 14 residues in the CDR3.